This entry lists 23 T cell receptor beta chains sequenced from one sample in a study of beta chain features in type 1 diabetes. The study's findings and limits: Moderately but significantly shorter TCRB CDR3s were found in Type 1 diabetes patients in all four CD4+ subsets.

Antigens for these TCRs are unknown. Of the isolated RNA, all was reverse transcribed, and so the sequenced material was expressed TCRB transcripts. The protocol was immunoSEQ multiplex PCR, while the TCRdb copy is restricted to in-frame clones and leaves out a portion. The sample includes 300,000 to 400,000 clones, roughly a tenth of them seen just once. The sequenced sample was central memory CD4+ T cells from blood. All receptors come from a man aged 25-45 years with type 1 diabetes.

V and J are TRBV2 and TRBJ2-1, with TRBD2 matching 11 bases. Unmatched junction bases numbered 20, after V lost 7 bases and J lost 6 bases. Per germline, CDR1 SNHLY and CDR2 FYNNEI. The CDR3 is 19 residues long. The CDR3 DNA reads as TGTGCCAGCACAGGTACTAGCGGGAGAGCACACATAAGGGGCAATGAGCAGTTCTTC. It codes for CASTGTSGRAHIRGNEQFF.

The chain links TRBV18 to TRBJ2-5; D remains ambiguous. The CDR3 is 12 residues long. CDR1 is KGHSH and CDR2 is LQKENI in the germline V gene. Trimming left V 4 bases short and J 3 bases short, with 6 bases between. As DNA, the CDR3 is TGTGCCAGCTCACGGGAAAAAGAGACCCAGTACTTC. It translates to CASSREKETQYF.

This clone was observed a few times. The V gene is TRBV7-9, the J gene TRBJ2-1; TRBD2 agrees at 8 bases. The CDR3 totals 17 residues. Losses at the gene ends were 4 bases for V and 2 bases for J; bases not matched to a gene: 10. Germline V gene lookup returns CDR1 SEHNR and CDR2 FQNEAQ (reference sequence). The DNA of the CDR3 is TGTGCCAGCAGCTCCGGGGGGAGCGGGAGTACCTACAATGAGCAGTTCTTC. Translated, it gives CASSSGGSGSTYNEQFF.

This chain uses TRBV7-8 with TRBJ1-4, with TRBD1 as a possible D gene (6 bases). V lost 4 bases and J 8 bases, leaving 17 bases between the germline ends. The CDR3 runs to 15 residues. Germline V gives CDR1 SGHVS, CDR2 FQNEAQ. The DNA of the CDR3 is TGTGCCAGCAGCTCCACCGGGGGCCGGCAGGAAAAACTGTTTTTT. The encoded protein is CASSSTGGRQEKLFF.

This clone came up a few times. The chain is built from TRBV6-6 and TRBJ1-1; possible D gene TRBD1, 5 bases. The germline V and J ends were trimmed by 5 bases and 0 bases, with 10 bases remaining between them. The CDR3 has 14 amino acids. Germline V gene sequence: CDR1 MNHNY, CDR2 SVGAGI (reference sequence). CDR3 sequence: CASSEAGLNTEAFF. Here the CDR3 DNA reads TGTGCCAGCAGTGAGGCAGGGCTGAACACTGAAGCTTTCTTT.

The rearrangement links TRBV7-2 to TRBJ2-7; no firm D call. There are 13 residues in the CDR3. CDR1 is SGHTA, CDR2 FQGNSA, per germline. Trimming took 5 bases from V and 2 from J, leaving 10 bases between them. The CDR3 sequence: CASSPRSAYEQYF. Written as DNA, the CDR3 is TGTGCCAGCAGCCCCCGTTCAGCCTACGAGCAGTACTTC.

The CDR3 here is CAIRTSGSTDTQYF. In DNA, the CDR3 is TGTGCCATCAGGACTAGCGGGAGCACAGATACGCAGTATTTT. The chain couples TRBV10-3 to TRBJ2-3, with 10 bases aligning to TRBD2. V lost 6 bases to trimming and J lost 0 bases; unmatched junction nucleotides: 0. CDR3 length: 14 amino acids. Per the germline V gene, CDR1 is ENHRY and CDR2 is SYGVKD.

This clone showed up just a few times. The chain couples TRBV27 to TRBJ1-5; D uncertain. Per the germline V gene, CDR1 is MNHEY and CDR2 is SMNVEV (reference sequence). CDR3 length equals 15 residues. The germline V and J ends were trimmed by 6 bases and 2 bases, with 14 bases remaining between them. CDR3 loop: CASSSTASGNQPQHF. The CDR3, as DNA: TGTGCCAGCAGCTCGACCGCTTCGGGCAATCAGCCCCAGCATTTT.

This clone occurred many times. The chain is built from TRBV2 and TRBJ1-3; D not certain. CDR1 is SNHLY, CDR2 FYNNEI, per germline. V was cut by 6 bases and J by 0 bases, with 9 bases left in between. The CDR3 is 14 residues long. The CDR3 protein is CASSAETSGNTIYF. CDR3 nucleotides: TGTGCCAGCAGCGCAGAGACCTCTGGAAACACCATATATTTT. The variable domain in full, with the rest retrieved from reference TRBV2 and TRBJ1-3, is EPEVTQTPSHQVTQMGQEVILRCVPISNHLYFYWYRQILGQKVEFLVSFYNNEISEKSEIFDDQFSVERPDGSNFTLKIRSTKLEDSAMYFCASSAETSGNTIYFGEGSWLTVV.

Of note for this clone: At the DNA level, this CDR3 is encoded by other sequences in the same sample as well. This chain uses TRBV7-2 with TRBJ2-5; 8 nucleotides match TRBD1. CDR1 and CDR2 (germline): SGHTA, FQGNSA. With 5 bases clipped from V and 5 bases from J, the junction kept 4 bases outside the gene matches. CDR3 length equals 13 residues. DNA for the CDR3: TGTGCCAGCAGCACGCGGACAGGGGAGACCCAGTACTTC. This sequence encodes CASSTRTGETQYF.

A few counts support this clone. V and J are TRBV6-5 and TRBJ2-4; 11 bases are a match to TRBD2. Germline CDR1 is MNHEY and CDR2 is SVGAGI. V dropped 7 bases and J dropped 6; count of bases not matched to a gene: 2. The CDR3 spans 13 residues. CDR3 coding DNA: TGTGCCAGCACCGGACTAGCGGGAAACATTCAGTACTTC. Translation: CASTGLAGNIQYF.

In its sample, this clone was seen a few times. The genes are TRBV9 and TRBJ2-2; 7 bases are a match to TRBD2. Germline lookup yields CDR1 SGDLS and CDR2 YYNGEE. V shed 0 bases and J 4 bases; nucleotides not matched to a gene: 6. The CDR3 has 16 amino acids. For the CDR3, the DNA is TGTGCCAGCAGCGTAGATTATAGGGAGGGCACCGGGGAGCTGTTTTTT. Translated: CASSVDYREGTGELFF.

This chain connects TRBV28 to TRBJ2-2; either TRBD1 or TRBD2 may fit D (6 bases each). Trimming took off 5 bases at V and 6 bases at J, with 10 bases between the two ends. The CDR3 runs 13 residues. CDR1 and CDR2 (germline): MDHEN, SYDVKM. The CDR3 spells CASSGGGSGELFF. Here the CDR3 DNA reads TGTGCCAGCAGTGGAGGGGGGTCCGGGGAGCTGTTTTTT.

This clone was detected a few times. Other DNA variants within this sample encode the same CDR3. The chain joins TRBV28 to TRBJ1-1; D remains unclear. CDR3 length: 13 amino acids. Trimming pared 3 bases from V and 1 base from J, leaving 6 bases between. Germline-derived CDR1 and CDR2 are MDHEN and SYDVKM. CDR3 DNA: TGTGCCAGCAGTTTTATCGGGAACACTGAAGCTTTCTTT. This encodes CASSFIGNTEAFF. The variable domain in full, with the rest retrieved from reference TRBV28 and TRBJ1-1, is DVKVTQSSRYLVKRTGEKVFLECVQDMDHENMFWYRQDPGLGLRLIYFSYDVKMKEKGDIPEGYSVSREKKERFSLILESASTNQTSMYLCASSFIGNTEAFFGQGTRLTVV.

This clone was picked up many times. The identical CDR3 is also encoded by other nucleotide sequences in the sample. V usage is TRBV18 and J usage is TRBJ2-1, with a weak D call TRBD2 (5 bases). The length of the CDR3 is 12 residues. Germline assignment: CDR1 KGHSH and CDR2 LQKENI. V lost 3 bases to trimming and J lost 8 bases, with 8 bases between them. CDR3 in amino acids: CASSPLRDEQFF. The CDR3 bases are TGTGCCAGCTCACCTTTGAGGGATGAGCAGTTCTTC.

This clone was counted a few times. The V call is TRBV25-1, the J call TRBJ2-7; 8 bases agree with TRBD2. The length of the CDR3 is 15 residues. The germline V gene has CDR1 MGHDK and CDR2 SYGVNS. J was trimmed by 3 bases and V by 1 base; bases with no gene match: 5. The CDR3 loop reads CASSELGSGDYEQYF. CDR3 nucleotide sequence: TGTGCCAGCAGTGAATTGGGTAGCGGGGACTACGAGCAGTACTTC.

This clone has at least ten counts. The chain is built from TRBV7-8 and TRBJ2-1; TRBD1 matches 9 bases. CDR1 is SGHVS and CDR2 is FQNEAQ in the germline V gene. There are 16 residues in the CDR3. With 4 bases clipped from V and 2 bases from J, the junction kept 6 bases outside the gene matches. CDR3 sequence reads: CASSSYRQGAYNEQFF. The CDR3 DNA reads TGTGCCAGCAGCTCCTATCGACAGGGGGCCTACAATGAGCAGTTCTTC.

This clone was observed a handful of times. This sequence joins TRBV28 and TRBJ1-2; no clear D. Germline V lookup: CDR1 MDHEN, CDR2 SYDVKM. The length of the CDR3 is 14 residues. The ends were cut back, 4 bases at V and 8 bases at J, with 17 bases in the middle. The CDR3 coding sequence is TGTGCCAGCAGTTCGGACGGCACCCTTGAGGGCTACACCTTC. Protein product: CASSSDGTLEGYTF.

The genes are TRBV7-9 and TRBJ1-5; TRBD1 matches 8 bases. The CDR3 runs to 14 residues. Germline CDR1 SEHNR, CDR2 FQNEAQ (reference sequence). The junction had 5 bases not matched to a gene; V was cut back by 3 bases and J by 7 bases. As DNA, the CDR3 is TGTGCCAGCAGCTTCGACAGGGGTCAGCAGCCCCAGCATTTT. Protein sequence: CASSFDRGQQPQHF.

The rearrangement links TRBV7-9 to TRBJ2-3; 7 bases map to TRBD2. The V segment lost 4 bases and the J segment 6 bases; nucleotides outside the gene matches: 7. The CDR3 runs 14 residues. Germline V gives CDR1 SEHNR, CDR2 FQNEAQ (reference sequence). The CDR3 sequence: CASSSTSAGDTQYF. CDR3 in DNA: TGTGCCAGCAGCTCTACTAGCGCGGGGGATACGCAGTATTTT.

This clone showed up just a few times. The chain links TRBV5-1 to TRBJ2-7, with D tentatively TRBD1 (6 bases). V lost 4 bases and J lost 0, with 14 bases in between. The CDR3 covers 15 residues. Germline V gene lookup returns CDR1 SGHRS and CDR2 YFSETQ. DNA for the CDR3: TGCGCCAGCAGCCCCGGACAGTCACACTCCTACGAGCAGTACTTC. This translates into CASSPGQSHSYEQYF.

There are a few counts of this clone. V gene TRBV9 combines with J gene TRBJ1-1, with TRBD1 as a possible D gene (5 bases). V was clipped by 4 bases and J by 1 base, with 14 bases between them. Germline V gene data show CDR1 as SGDLS and CDR2 as YYNGEE. The CDR3 spans 15 residues. The CDR3 region is CASSLTGAANTEAFF. For the CDR3, the DNA is TGTGCCAGCAGCTTAACAGGAGCCGCGAACACTGAAGCTTTCTTT. Based on the CDR3 plus reference TRBV9 and TRBJ1-1, the full variable domain is DSGVTQTPKHLITATGQRVTLRCSPRSGDLSVYWYQQSLDQGLQFLIQYYNGEERAKGNILERFSAQQFPDLHSELNLSSLELGDSALYFCASSLTGAANTEAFFGQGTRLTVV.

This clone was found many times. This chain joins TRBV5-4 and TRBJ2-2, with 9 bases aligning to TRBD2. The CDR3 has 16 residues. Germline V gene sequence: CDR1 SGHNT, CDR2 YYREEE (reference sequence). J lost 4 bases, V lost 0 bases, and 4 bases had no gene match. The CDR3 coding sequence is TGTGCCAGCAGCTTGGCTGCGGGGGGGGGCACCGGGGAGCTGTTTTTT. This translates into CASSLAAGGGTGELFF. Drawing the rest from reference TRBV5-4 and TRBJ2-2, the complete variable domain is ETGVTQSPTHLIKTRGQQVTLRCSSQSGHNTVSWYQQALGQGPQFIFQYYREEENGRGNFPPRFSGLQFPNYSSELNVNALELDDSALYLCASSLAAGGGTGELFFGEGSRLTVL.